A single sample gave rise to the 5 T cell receptor beta chains below, sequenced in a study of OX40 agonist ivuxolimab in advanced cancers. Sequencing was performed with immunoSEQ multiplex PCR; in TCRdb, only in-frame clones are kept and a portion is missing. Of about 63,000 clones listed, around 93% are singletons. The sequenced sample was CD4+ or CD8+ T cells sorted from blood, obtained in a trial of the OX40 agonist ivuxolimab. Every receptor here comes from an adult with an advanced solid tumor such as melanoma, head and neck, liver or kidney cancer.

The rearrangement uses TRBV27 and TRBJ2-1; D is unresolved. The V and J ends lost 2 bases and 6 bases respectively, with 5 bases between them. The CDR3 totals 12 residues. Germline V lookup: CDR1 MNHEY, CDR2 SMNVEV (reference sequence). The CDR3 coding sequence is TGTGCCAGCAGTTTAGACGGCAATGAGCAGTTCTTC. Amino acid sequence: CASSLDGNEQFF.

This clone was seen a handful of times. V gene TRBV2 combines with J gene TRBJ1-2; the D is unclear. Trimming shortened V by 7 bases and J by 8 bases, and 17 bases separated the two germline ends. The CDR3 is made up of 13 amino acids. Germline CDR1 is SNHLY and CDR2 is FYNNEI. For the CDR3, the DNA is TGTGCCAGCACCACGCCAATAGCCCGCGGCTACACCTTC. This translates into CASTTPIARGYTF.

The rearrangement joins TRBV7-9 to TRBJ2-3; no definite D call. Germline loops: CDR1 SEHNR, CDR2 FQNEAQ (reference sequence). This CDR3 is built from 11 residues. V was cut by 8 bases and J by 4 bases, with 7 bases left in between. The CDR3 is CASFWADTQYF. The CDR3 DNA follows: TGTGCCAGCTTTTGGGCAGATACGCAGTATTTT.

This chain joins TRBV9 and TRBJ2-3; a weak D match, TRBD2 (5 bases). The ends were cut back, 3 bases at V and 2 bases at J, with 13 bases in the middle. The CDR3 sequence is 15 residues long. Looked up from germline, CDR1 is SGDLS and CDR2 is YYNGEE. The chain's CDR3 is CASSAGGSTTDTQYF. The CDR3 region has the DNA TGTGCCAGCAGCGCAGGAGGCTCAACCACAGATACGCAGTATTTT. The complete variable domain, with remaining parts taken from reference TRBV9 and TRBJ2-3, reads DSGVTQTPKHLITATGQRVTLRCSPRSGDLSVYWYQQSLDQGLQFLIQYYNGEERAKGNILERFSAQQFPDLHSELNLSSLELGDSALYFCASSAGGSTTDTQYFGPGTRLTVL.

The genes are TRBV11-2 and TRBJ1-1; D gene ambiguous. The CDR3 length is 15 residues. The germline V and J ends were trimmed by 3 bases and 0 bases, with 11 bases remaining between them. CDR1 and CDR2 (germline): SGHAT, FQNNGV. This CDR3 is CASSFGGLMNTEAFF. The CDR3 nucleotides are TGTGCCAGCAGCTTCGGTGGCTTAATGAACACTGAAGCTTTCTTT.